This TCR beta chain was sequenced during a study of cytomegalovirus exposure and HLA in healthy donors. General observations from the study: Among TCR beta chains, those listed as cytomegalovirus-associated numbered roughly 150. Most TCRs appeared rarely, but some public TCRs recurred in many donors. Specific recognition of CMV antigens was confirmed in vitro for a few chains (all CMV-associated).

Sequencing was performed with immunoSEQ multiplex PCR; in TCRdb, only in-frame clones are kept and a portion is missing. Of tens of thousands of clones detected, 90% to 95% appear once; the ten largest clones hold about 5.4%. This clone was counted only a few times. The antigen is not known. The donors were members of the validation cohort, which comprised approximately 120 subjects and was separate from the first cohort of around 700 subjects. V dropped 1 base and J dropped 5 bases, with 9 bases sitting between them. Germline lookup yields CDR1 SEHNR and CDR2 FQNEAQ (reference sequence). The CDR3 has 14 amino acids.

Sequencing was performed on PBMCs. The receptor comes from a man aged 18 to 29 in good health and CMV-seropositive. The chain uses TRBV7-9 and TRBJ2-1, with D tentatively TRBD2 (5 bases). CDR3 DNA: TGTGCCAGCAGCTTAGGAGGGAATAACAATGAGCAGTTCTTC. This encodes CASSLGGNNNEQFF.